This T cell receptor beta chain appears in the sequencing data of a study of shared clonotypes between healthy human individuals. On this clone itself: Its specificity is not known. The sample holds other DNA sequences that translate to the same CDR3.

Naive CD8 populations comprised CD45RO-negative cells positively selected for CCR7, excluding terminally differentiated effector memory CD45RA+ cells. Each of the donors was a healthy adult who was HIV-negative and had not had a recent acute infection or vaccination. General study results and limits: Larger estimated richness was generally recorded for naive subsets relative to memory subsets. It was the few donors that limited the genetic and exposure-history diversity represented.

The repertoire was sequenced with immunoSEQ multiplex PCR; TCRdb's copy has only in-frame clones and lacks some. The sample yields over 2 million clones, about 95% seen once. Source material: naive CD8+ T cells sorted from blood. This clonotype was obtained from a man in his late teens or twenties in good health.

CDR3 DNA: TGTGCCAGCAGCTTGGGGACAGGGGGCAGGGAGACCCAGTACTTC. Amino acid sequence: CASSLGTGGRETQYF. This chain links TRBV5-4 with TRBJ2-5; TRBD1 matches at 11 bases. The germline V gene has CDR1 SGHNT and CDR2 YYREEE (reference sequence). This CDR3 contains 15 residues. V lost 0 bases, J lost 5 bases, and 3 bases stayed unmatched.